Detailed here is one T cell receptor (beta chain). Its specificity is not known. The data were taken from a study of early T cells in non-severe SARS-CoV-2 infection. Turning to the study itself: Whole-blood bulk RNA, unsorted, was sequenced, and chains were unpaired.

Unique molecular identifier tags were affixed to discrete cDNA molecules. TCRdb re-called the 5' RACE reads through MiXCR, storing one row per CDR3 protein. The sample shows around 66,000 distinct CDR3 sequences, around 13% of them seen only once. The CDR3 consists of 14 residues. V lost 1 base, J lost 3 bases, and 10 bases lay in between. CDR1 LGHNA and CDR2 YSLEER come from the germline V gene. Findings and caveats of the study: The matching step, a VDJdb search, favored anti-spike CD8 responses and missed private and CD4 specificities.

The sequenced material came from whole blood. This receptor was obtained from an adult who was a healthcare worker with PCR-confirmed SARS-CoV-2 infection or an uninfected control (not recorded which). The chain joins TRBV4-3 to TRBJ2-7, with D perhaps TRBD1 (5 bases). Here the CDR3 DNA reads TGCGCCAGCAGCCAAGCCAGACAGAGCTACGAGCAGTACTTC. Translated, it gives CASSQARQSYEQYF.